Below, one T cell receptor (beta chain) is given with its context. What it binds is unknown. The data were obtained in a study of CD8+ T cells in alopecia areata. Regarding the study as a whole: Normal scalp had lower clonality than lesional scalp, with alopecia totalis/universalis lesions showing this most strongly. There were also resident alphabeta T cells of normal skin sequenced in scalp samples.

RNA was isolated and reverse transcribed to cDNA, the sequencing template. TCRdb's table, derived via immunoSEQ multiplex PCR, lists solely in-frame clones and lacks some. The profile shows about 200,000 clones, 56% of them singletons. Trimming cost V 4 bases and J 0 bases, with 12 bases left between them. The length of the CDR3 is 15 residues. In germline, CDR1 is SGHRS, CDR2 YFSETQ. The sample consisted of CD8+ T cells sorted from blood. The chain has TRBV5-1 and TRBJ2-3, with a possible D match to TRBD1 (6 bases). The receptor comes from a human donor in good health. The CDR3 DNA reads TGCGCCAGCAGCGGTGGGACAACTAGCACAGATACGCAGTATTTT. It is translated as CASSGGTTSTDTQYF.